Listed below are T cell receptor beta chains from one sample, sequenced in a study of CXCR4 blockade with PD-1 therapy in pancreatic cancer. Here immunoSEQ multiplex PCR was the method, and the copy in TCRdb shows in-frame clones only, minus some. The table has around 15,000 clones, 55% to 85% seen once. Sequencing was done on a sample of tumor tissue. These TCRs come from a human donor with pancreatic ductal adenocarcinoma. Each CDR3 is given with its conserved first and last residue. The D gene is left open where the match is weak. The listing skips clone size in some rows; elsewhere it reads once, few, many or a size class.

V	D	size	J	CDR3	DNA
TRBV28	TRBD1	few	TRBJ1-5	CASSPGTGSQPQHF	TGTGCCAGCAGCCCGGGGACAGGGAGTCAGCCCCAGCATTTT
TRBV29-1	-	-	TRBJ1-2	CSVGPPPGDYGYTF	TGCAGCGTTGGGCCCCCTCCAGGGGACTATGGCTACACCTTC
TRBV14	TRBD2	-	TRBJ2-5	CASSSRLAGLLQETQYF	TGTGCCAGCAGCTCCCGACTAGCGGGCTTACTCCAAGAGACCCAGTACTTC
TRBV15	-	-	TRBJ1-6	CATSRGGPGSYNSPLHF	TGTGCCACCAGCAGAGGGGGGCCGGGGTCCTATAATTCACCCCTCCACTTT
TRBV6-7	-	-	TRBJ1-2	CASRDLGRLGNYGYTF	TGTGCCAGCAGGGACCTAGGACGGCTAGGGAACTATGGCTACACCTTC
TRBV29-1	-	-	TRBJ2-1	CSVEAAPFDPARQFF	TGCAGCGTTGAAGCCGCTCCCTTTGACCCCGCCAGGCAGTTCTTC
TRBV19	TRBD1	-	TRBJ2-1	CASSLAGTVVYNEQFF	TGTGCCAGTAGTCTCGCCGGGACAGTAGTTTACAATGAGCAGTTCTTC
TRBV28	-	-	TRBJ1-3	CASSSRVTGNTIYF	TGTGCCAGCAGTTCCAGAGTGACCGGAAACACCATATATTTT
TRBV18	TRBD1	-	TRBJ2-5	CASSPPAGGFETQYF	TGTGCCAGCTCACCTCCTGCAGGGGGCTTCGAGACCCAGTACTTC
TRBV28	-	-	TRBJ2-4	CASSPTPDRAGDIQYF	TGTGCCAGCAGTCCAACCCCGGACAGGGCGGGGGACATTCAGTACTTC
TRBV6-8	TRBD1	-	TRBJ1-2	CASSSTGDRGYTF	TGTGCCAGCAGTTCCACAGGGGACCGTGGCTACACCTTC
TRBV5-1	TRBD1	-	TRBJ2-5	CASSLAGQGGETQYF	TGCGCCAGCAGCTTGGCGGGACAGGGAGGGGAGACCCAGTACTTC
TRBV11-3	-	few	TRBJ2-3	CASSLPGSTDTQYF	TGTGCCAGCAGCTTGCCAGGGAGCACAGATACGCAGTATTTT
TRBV28	-	-	TRBJ2-2	CASSLGGTGELFF	TGTGCCAGCAGTTTAGGGGGCACCGGGGAGCTGTTTTTT
TRBV28	-	-	TRBJ2-7	CASSLPGLSNYEQYF	TGTGCCAGCAGTCTCCCGGGCCTATCAAACTACGAGCAGTACTTC
TRBV9	TRBD1	-	TRBJ2-1	CASTGGSYNEQFF	TGTGCCAGCACAGGGGGCTCCTACAATGAGCAGTTCTTC
TRBV5-1	TRBD2	-	TRBJ2-1	CASSLDLAVNEQFF	TGCGCCAGCAGCTTGGATCTAGCGGTCAATGAGCAGTTCTTC
TRBV19	-	-	TRBJ2-2	CAIMGSQTGELFF	TGTGCCATTATGGGGAGTCAGACCGGGGAGCTGTTTTTT
TRBV30	-	-	TRBJ2-5	CAWSVQSQETQYF	TGTGCCTGGAGTGTACAGTCCCAAGAGACCCAGTACTTC
TRBV14	-	-	TRBJ1-1	CASSQYLDTEAFF	TGTGCCAGCAGCCAATATCTCGACACTGAAGCTTTCTTT
TRBV30	-	-	TRBJ2-7	CAWSDSGRAGYEQYF	TGTGCCTGGTCGGACTCGGGACGAGCCGGATACGAGCAGTACTTC
TRBV19	-	few	TRBJ1-1	CASRWATEAFF	TGTGCCAGTAGGTGGGCCACTGAAGCTTTCTTT
TRBV19	-	few	TRBJ1-3	CASTPLGNGNTIYF	TGTGCCAGTACCCCTCTGGGGAATGGAAACACCATATATTTT
TRBV6-7	-	-	TRBJ2-2	CASLGGPRGGELFF	TGTGCCAGCTTGGGAGGCCCTAGGGGCGGGGAGCTGTTTTTT
TRBV11-3	-	few	TRBJ2-6	CASSFRTSGANVLTF	TGTGCCAGCAGCTTCCGGACGTCTGGGGCCAACGTCCTGACTTTC
TRBV12-5	TRBD2	-	TRBJ2-5	CASGLVLAGAQETQYF	TGTGCTAGTGGTTTGGTACTAGCGGGAGCCCAGGAGACCCAGTACTTC
TRBV28	TRBD1	-	TRBJ1-3	CASSFELGQGSGNTIYF	TGTGCCAGCAGTTTCGAATTGGGACAGGGCTCTGGAAACACCATATATTTT
TRBV28	-	-	TRBJ2-7	CASSLPSSYEQYF	TGTGCCAGCAGTTTGCCTAGCTCCTACGAGCAGTACTTC
TRBV29-1	-	-	TRBJ1-2	CGTGLELNYGYTF	TGCGGAACAGGCTTAGAACTTAACTATGGCTACACCTTC
TRBV30	TRBD1	-	TRBJ1-1	CAWSQTGVTEAFF	TGTGCCTGGAGTCAGACAGGGGTGACTGAAGCTTTCTTT
TRBV18	TRBD2	-	TRBJ2-5	CASSPSTSGPQETQYF	TGTGCCAGCTCACCGTCAACTAGCGGGCCCCAAGAGACCCAGTACTTC
TRBV28	-	once	TRBJ1-4	CASSLVSGVKLFF	TGTGCCAGCAGTTTGGTCTCCGGGGTAAAACTGTTTTTT
TRBV11-3	-	few	TRBJ2-1	CASSDGLSYNEQFF	TGTGCCAGCAGCGACGGACTTTCCTACAATGAGCAGTTCTTC
TRBV19	-	-	TRBJ2-7	CASSIHGQEPYEQYF	TGTGCCAGTAGTATTCATGGGCAGGAGCCGTACGAGCAGTACTTC
TRBV9	-	few	TRBJ2-3	CATTTGTDTQYF	TGTGCCACTACGACGGGCACAGATACGCAGTATTTT
TRBV15	-	-	TRBJ1-4	CATQPTGSNEKLFF	TGTGCCACTCAGCCCACGGGAAGTAATGAAAAACTGTTTTTT
TRBV1	-	-	TRBJ1-6	CASSQDWSGTGSPLHF	TGCGCCAGCAGCCAAGATTGGTCCGGCACGGGATCACCCCTCCACTTT
TRBV29-1	TRBD1	-	TRBJ2-5	CSVAGTGGQETQYF	TGCAGCGTGGCCGGGACAGGGGGACAAGAGACCCAGTACTTC
TRBV6-1	TRBD2	-	TRBJ2-3	CASSEAGLAGVTQYF	TGTGCCAGCAGTGAAGCGGGACTAGCGGGAGTTACGCAGTATTTT
TRBV11-3	TRBD2	-	TRBJ2-1	CASSFDGGRGEQFF	TGTGCCAGCAGCTTTGACGGCGGGAGGGGAGAGCAGTTCTTC
TRBV18	-	-	TRBJ2-5	CASQWGIQETQYF	TGTGCCAGCCAGTGGGGAATACAAGAGACCCAGTACTTC
TRBV9	-	-	TRBJ2-7	CASSVGGYPHEQYF	TGTGCCAGCAGCGTGGGTGGCTACCCCCACGAGCAGTACTTC
TRBV6-8	TRBD2	-	TRBJ2-2	CASSRGLAGRNTGELFF	TGTGCCAGCAGCCGTGGACTAGCGGGAAGGAACACCGGGGAGCTGTTTTTT
TRBV15	-	-	TRBJ2-3	CATSRGRGSTDTQYF	TGTGCCACCAGCAGAGGACGGGGGAGCACAGATACGCAGTATTTT
TRBV5-1	-	once	TRBJ2-1	CASSLGLPPHNEQFF	TGCGCCAGCAGCTTGGGACTCCCACCGCACAATGAGCAGTTCTTC
TRBV28	-	once	TRBJ2-5	CASSPLTSTETQYF	TGTGCCAGCAGTCCCCTGACATCGACAGAGACCCAGTACTTC
TRBV19	TRBD1	-	TRBJ2-4	CASSRQGGDIQYF	TGTGCCAGTAGCAGACAGGGGGGAGACATTCAGTACTTC
TRBV28	-	-	TRBJ1-4	CASSPPGFGTNEKLFF	TGTGCCAGCAGTCCACCGGGCTTTGGGACTAATGAAAAACTGTTTTTT